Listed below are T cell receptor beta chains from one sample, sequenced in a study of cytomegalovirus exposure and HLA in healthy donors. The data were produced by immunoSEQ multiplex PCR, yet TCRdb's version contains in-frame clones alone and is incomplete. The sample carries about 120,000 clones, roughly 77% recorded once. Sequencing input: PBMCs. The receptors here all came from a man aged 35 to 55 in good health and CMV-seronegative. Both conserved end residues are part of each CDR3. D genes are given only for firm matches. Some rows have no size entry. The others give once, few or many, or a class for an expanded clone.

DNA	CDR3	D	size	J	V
TGCGCCAGCAGCCTGCGGGACGGTACCTACGAGCAGTACTTC	CASSLRDGTYEQYF	-	-	TRBJ2-7	TRBV4-1
TGTGCCAGCAGTCCCTGGGTGGCTAGCGGGACCTACGAGCAGTACTTC	CASSPWVASGTYEQYF	TRBD2	-	TRBJ2-7	TRBV28
TGTGCCAGCAGCGACTGGGGAGGGAACTATGGCTACACCTTC	CASSDWGGNYGYTF	-	-	TRBJ1-2	TRBV6-5
TGTGCCAGCAGTGATTTCCCAGGGGCCTACGAGCAGTACTTC	CASSDFPGAYEQYF	-	-	TRBJ2-7	TRBV6-4
TGTGCCAGCAGTTTACAGGGATTTAACTATGGCTACACCTTC	CASSLQGFNYGYTF	-	-	TRBJ1-2	TRBV27
TGTGCCAGCAGTATACAGGGGGACATTCAGTACTTC	CASSIQGDIQYF	TRBD1	-	TRBJ2-4	TRBV6-6
TGTGCCAGTAGTATACAACCGGGACAGGGGGGCGCTTTCTTT	CASSIQPGQGGAFF	TRBD1	-	TRBJ1-1	TRBV19
TGTGCCAGTAGTTACTCCGGGTCCACCGGGGAGCTGTTTTTT	CASSYSGSTGELFF	-	-	TRBJ2-2	TRBV19
TGTGCCTGGAGTGTGAGGGGGCAAGATACGCAGTATTTT	CAWSVRGQDTQYF	TRBD1	-	TRBJ2-3	TRBV30
TGTGCCAGCAGCAAAGGTCTCTTTAACTATGGCTACACCTTC	CASSKGLFNYGYTF	-	-	TRBJ1-2	TRBV21-1
TGTGCCAGCAGCTTCACCACAGCGAACACTGAAGCTTTCTTT	CASSFTTANTEAFF	-	-	TRBJ1-1	TRBV7-2
TGTGCCAGCAGCTCCCAAGTCAGGGTTAGCGGGGGGAATGAGCAGTTCTTC	CASSSQVRVSGGNEQFF	TRBD2	few	TRBJ2-1	TRBV7-3
TGTGCCAGCAGTTACGCGACTGCAGATACGCAGTATTTT	CASSYATADTQYF	-	once	TRBJ2-3	TRBV6-6
TGCGCCAGCAGCTTTAGACAAAGGGGGCCCTACGAGCAGTACTTC	CASSFRQRGPYEQYF	TRBD1	few	TRBJ2-7	TRBV5-1